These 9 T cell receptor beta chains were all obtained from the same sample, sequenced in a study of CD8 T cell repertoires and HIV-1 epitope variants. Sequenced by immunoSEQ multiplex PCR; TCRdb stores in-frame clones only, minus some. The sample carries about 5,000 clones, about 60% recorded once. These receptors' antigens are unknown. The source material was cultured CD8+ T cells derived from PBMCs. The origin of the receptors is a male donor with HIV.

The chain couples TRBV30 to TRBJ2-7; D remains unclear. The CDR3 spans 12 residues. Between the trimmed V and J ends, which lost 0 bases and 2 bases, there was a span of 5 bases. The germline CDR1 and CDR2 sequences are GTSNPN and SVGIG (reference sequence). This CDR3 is CAWSVDTYEQYF. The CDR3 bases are TGTGCCTGGAGTGTAGACACCTACGAGCAGTACTTC.

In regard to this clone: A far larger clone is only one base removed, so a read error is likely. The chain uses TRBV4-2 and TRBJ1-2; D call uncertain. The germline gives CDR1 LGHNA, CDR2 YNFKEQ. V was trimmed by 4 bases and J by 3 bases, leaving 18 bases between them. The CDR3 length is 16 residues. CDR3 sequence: CASSPWPVGLDYGYTF. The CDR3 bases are TGTGCCAGCAGCCCTTGGCCGGTAGGATTGGACTATGGCTACACCTTC.

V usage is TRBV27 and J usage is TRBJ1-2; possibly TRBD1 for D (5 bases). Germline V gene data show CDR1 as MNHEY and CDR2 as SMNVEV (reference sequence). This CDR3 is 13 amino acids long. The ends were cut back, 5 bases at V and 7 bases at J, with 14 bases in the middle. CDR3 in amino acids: CASSPWGDAGYTF. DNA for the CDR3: TGTGCCAGCAGTCCCTGGGGGGACGCTGGCTACACCTTC.

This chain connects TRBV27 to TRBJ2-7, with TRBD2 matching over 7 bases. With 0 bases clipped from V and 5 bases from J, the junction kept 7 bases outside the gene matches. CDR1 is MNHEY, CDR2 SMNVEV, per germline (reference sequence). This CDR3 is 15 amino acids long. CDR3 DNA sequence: TGTGCCAGCAGTTTATCGGGCGGGAGCGGCGACGAGCAGTACTTC. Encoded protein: CASSLSGGSGDEQYF.

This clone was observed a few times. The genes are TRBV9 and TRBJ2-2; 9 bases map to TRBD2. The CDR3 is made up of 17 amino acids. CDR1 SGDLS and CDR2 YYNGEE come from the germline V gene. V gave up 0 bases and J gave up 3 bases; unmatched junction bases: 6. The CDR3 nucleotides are TGTGCCAGCAGCGTAGCTACAACTAGCGGGTACACCGGGGAGCTGTTTTTT. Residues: CASSVATTSGYTGELFF.

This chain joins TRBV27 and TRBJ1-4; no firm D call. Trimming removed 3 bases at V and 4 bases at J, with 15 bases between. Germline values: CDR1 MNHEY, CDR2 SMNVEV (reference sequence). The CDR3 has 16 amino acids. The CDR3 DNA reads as TGTGCCAGCAGTTTGAATCCTTGGGAGGGTAATGAAAAACTGTTTTTT. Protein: CASSLNPWEGNEKLFF.

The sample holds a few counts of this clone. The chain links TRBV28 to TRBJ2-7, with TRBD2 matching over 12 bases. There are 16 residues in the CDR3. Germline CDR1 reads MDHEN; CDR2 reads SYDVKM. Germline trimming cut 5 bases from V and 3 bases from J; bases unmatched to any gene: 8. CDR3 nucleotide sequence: TGTGCCAGCAGTCCCCTGGGACTAGCGGGTTTCTACGAGCAGTACTTC. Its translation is CASSPLGLAGFYEQYF.

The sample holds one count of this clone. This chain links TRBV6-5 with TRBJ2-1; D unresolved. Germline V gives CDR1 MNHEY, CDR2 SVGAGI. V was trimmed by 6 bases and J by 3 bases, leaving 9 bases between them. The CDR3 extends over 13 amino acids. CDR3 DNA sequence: TGTGCCAGCAGCTATGGCCGCTACAATGAGCAGTTCTTC. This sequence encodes CASSYGRYNEQFF.

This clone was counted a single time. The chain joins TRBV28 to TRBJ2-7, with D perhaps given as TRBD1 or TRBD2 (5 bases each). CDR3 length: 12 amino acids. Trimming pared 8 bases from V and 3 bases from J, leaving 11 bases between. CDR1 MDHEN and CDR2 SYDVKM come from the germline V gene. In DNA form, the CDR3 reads TGTGCCAGCCGGGGCTGGGTCTACGAGCAGTACTTC. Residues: CASRGWVYEQYF.